These T cell receptor beta chains were read from a single sample in a study of shared clonotypes between healthy human individuals. Assay: immunoSEQ multiplex PCR; the TCRdb copy retains only in-frame clones and omits some. The table lists roughly 2.2 million clones, 90% to 95% of them singletons. Sequencing input: naive CD4+ T cells from PBMCs. These receptors were collected from a man in his late teens or twenties in good health. Some clones in this sample may be carry-over from other donors' samples. The CDR3 runs from the conserved cysteine through the conserved F or W. The D gene is left open where the match is weak. Clone size is shown for a subset of rows, as once, few, many or a class of expanded clone.

size	V	J	D	DNA	CDR3
NA	TRBV19	TRBJ2-3	TRBD2	TGTGAGCGGGAGGTGGAAGATACGCAGTATTTT	CEREVEDTQYF
NA	TRBV29-1	TRBJ2-7	TRBD2	TGCAGCGTTAAGACTAGCGGCTCCTACGAGCAGTACTTC	CSVKTSGSYEQYF
NA	TRBV7-2	TRBJ2-5	NA	TGTGCCAGCAGTCTGGACTACCAAGAGACCCAGTACTTC	CASSLDYQETQYF
NA	TRBV5-1	TRBJ2-7	TRBD2	TGCGCCAGCAGCCCGGGACTAGCGGGAGGGTTCTACGAGCAGTACTTC	CASSPGLAGGFYEQYF
NA	TRBV29-1	TRBJ2-7	TRBD2	TGCAGCGTTGCCGGGACTAGCGGATTCTACGAGCAGTACTTC	CSVAGTSGFYEQYF
NA	TRBV5-4	TRBJ2-1	NA	TGTGCCAGCAGCCAGACGGGAAGCCACAATGAGCAGTTCTTC	CASSQTGSHNEQFF
NA	TRBV29-1	TRBJ2-7	TRBD1	TGCAGCGTCGGTCCAGGACAGGTTGACGAGCAGTACTTC	CSVGPGQVDEQYF
few	TRBV7-9	TRBJ1-1	NA	TGTGCCAGCACCCCCCCGCTGCGCGATGAAGCTTTCTTT	CASTPPLRDEAFF
few	TRBV11-2	TRBJ1-1	TRBD1	TGTGCCAGCAGTCAAAAGGGACAGACAAAAGCTTTCTTT	CASSQKGQTKAFF
NA	TRBV11-3	TRBJ2-7	NA	TGTGCCAGCAGCAAGGGAGGATACGAGCAGTACTTC	CASSKGGYEQYF
NA	TRBV9	TRBJ2-5	TRBD2	TGTGCCAGCAGCGTATCCGGGACTAGGGAAGAGACCCAGTACTTC	CASSVSGTREETQYF
NA	TRBV11-2	TRBJ2-3	NA	TGTGCCAGCAGCTTTGGACCGAACCGAGCTACGCAGTATTTT	CASSFGPNRATQYF
NA	TRBV6-1	TRBJ2-7	TRBD1	TGTGCCAGCAGTGCCGGGACAGAAAACTCCTACGAGCAGTACTTC	CASSAGTENSYEQYF
NA	TRBV7-9	TRBJ2-3	TRBD2	TGTGCCAGCAGCATTGTTACTAGCGGTTGGGGGGACGATACGCAGTATTTT	CASSIVTSGWGDDTQYF
few	TRBV10-1	TRBJ1-2	TRBD1	TGCGCCAGTGAAGGACAGGGATCTTTCGGCTACACCTTC	CASEGQGSFGYTF
NA	TRBV7-3	TRBJ1-1	TRBD1	TGTGCCAGTGGGACAGGGGGAACTGAAGCTTTCTTT	CASGTGGTEAFF
NA	TRBV6-5	TRBJ1-1	NA	TGTGCCAGCAGTTACCTAGGGACACTCCAATTTGAAGCTTTCTTT	CASSYLGTLQFEAFF
NA	TRBV2	TRBJ1-5	NA	TGTGCCAGCAGGGACGACGAGACCGACCCGTATCAGCCCCAGCATTTT	CASRDDETDPYQPQHF
NA	TRBV7-9	TRBJ2-1	TRBD1	TGTGCCAGCAGCTTAGGTTTTTGGACAGGGGTCAACAATGAGCAGTTCTTC	CASSLGFWTGVNNEQFF
NA	TRBV7-8	TRBJ2-3	NA	TGTGCCAGCAGCTTGTTCGACAGGACTAGCACAGATACGCAGTATTTT	CASSLFDRTSTDTQYF
NA	TRBV28	TRBJ2-1	TRBD2	TGTGCCAGCAGTTTATGGTTTTCGGCTAGCGGGAAGGATTCCTACAATGAGCAGTTCTTC	CASSLWFSASGKDSYNEQFF
NA	TRBV9	TRBJ2-2	TRBD2	TGTGCCAGCAGCGTGGGCGGGAGGGCCATCGGCACCGGGGAGCTGTTTTTT	CASSVGGRAIGTGELFF
NA	TRBV10-3	TRBJ1-1	TRBD1	TGTGCCATCCGCCCGGACAGGGAAACTGAAGCTTTCTTT	CAIRPDRETEAFF
NA	TRBV5-1	TRBJ2-7	TRBD1	TGCGCCAGCATGCCTGGACAGGATACCTACGAGCAGTACTTC	CASMPGQDTYEQYF
NA	TRBV28	TRBJ1-1	TRBD1	TGTGCCAGCCATCCGGGGGGGACAGGGGGCCCTAGTAGCACTGAAGCTTTCTTT	CASHPGGTGGPSSTEAFF
NA	TRBV18	TRBJ2-2	NA	TGTGCCAGCTCACCTAACCTGGACGCGAACACCGGGGAGCTGTTTTTT	CASSPNLDANTGELFF
NA	TRBV19	TRBJ2-5	NA	TGTGCCAGTAGTCCCGACCGGCAAGAGACCCAGTACTTC	CASSPDRQETQYF
NA	TRBV5-5	TRBJ2-1	TRBD2	TGTGCCAGCAGCTCGGGACTAGCGGGAGGATATGGTGAGCAGTTCTTC	CASSSGLAGGYGEQFF
few	TRBV27	TRBJ1-2	TRBD1	TGTGCCAGCAGTCCCTGGACAGGGGTGGGCTATGGCTACACCTTC	CASSPWTGVGYGYTF
NA	TRBV2	TRBJ1-5	NA	TGTGCCAGCAGCGGGCAACTTGGTAGTCAGCCCCAGCATTTT	CASSGQLGSQPQHF
once	TRBV4-1	TRBJ2-2	TRBD2	TGCGCCAGCAGCCATCCCGGGGAGGGGTACACCGGGGAGCTGTTTTTT	CASSHPGEGYTGELFF
NA	TRBV5-1	TRBJ2-5	NA	TGCGCCAGCAGCAGGTCCGGGACTGAACAAGAGACCCAGTACTTC	CASSRSGTEQETQYF
NA	TRBV7-2	TRBJ1-2	NA	TGTGCCAGCAGCGAAAGAAGGTTGGGCTATGGCTACACCTTC	CASSERRLGYGYTF
once	TRBV5-1	TRBJ2-3	TRBD2	TGCGCCAGCAGCGCGGGACTAGATAGCACAGATACGCAGTATTTT	CASSAGLDSTDTQYF
NA	TRBV11-2	TRBJ1-4	NA	TGTGCCAGCAGCTTGAGGCGGAGTGATGAAAAACTGTTTTTT	CASSLRRSDEKLFF
NA	TRBV5-1	TRBJ1-2	NA	TGCGCCAGCAGACCCCGAATGGGTGGTGGCTACACCTTC	CASRPRMGGGYTF
NA	TRBV5-1	TRBJ2-1	TRBD1	TGCGCCAGCAGCTTGGCACAGGGGGCGTACAATGAGCAGTTCTTC	CASSLAQGAYNEQFF
NA	TRBV5-1	TRBJ2-7	TRBD1	TGCGCCAGCAGCGTGGGACAGGGGACCTACGAGCAGTACTTC	CASSVGQGTYEQYF
NA	TRBV5-4	TRBJ1-5	NA	TGTGCCAGCAGCTTTGAGGGTAGCAATCAGCCCCAGCATTTT	CASSFEGSNQPQHF
NA	TRBV29-1	TRBJ2-5	NA	TGCAGCGTCGTGTTGGCGGAGTACCAAGAGACCCAGTACTTC	CSVVLAEYQETQYF
NA	TRBV7-9	TRBJ1-2	NA	TGTGCCAGCAGCTTCCGGTTGGAGAACTATGGCTACACCTTC	CASSFRLENYGYTF
NA	TRBV5-1	TRBJ2-5	TRBD1	TGCGCCAGCAGCACGGCAGGGGGCGCGGTTCAAGAGACCCAGTACTTC	CASSTAGGAVQETQYF
NA	TRBV7-2	TRBJ2-1	NA	TGTGCCAGCAGCTTAGATGGCTACAATGAGCAGTTCTTC	CASSLDGYNEQFF